The 30 T cell receptor beta chains below come from one sample, sequenced in a study of somatic mutations in cytotoxic T cells in rheumatoid arthritis. Repertoires were generated with immunoSEQ multiplex PCR, while TCRdb's copy carries only in-frame clones and drops some. The table has roughly 20,000 clones, around 86% seen once. Sequenced: CD8+ T cells sorted from blood. Every receptor here comes from an adult with rheumatoid arthritis.

The chain joins TRBV4-1 to TRBJ2-1; 10 bases map to TRBD2. V was pared by 4 bases and J by 7 bases, with 13 bases of the junction left unmatched. The CDR3 consists of 17 residues. The germline CDR1 and CDR2 sequences are MGHRA and YSYEKL. The CDR3 nucleotides are TGCGCCAGCAGCCGGACCCCCGGGCTAGCGGGAGATAATGAGCAGTTCTTC. Translating it yields CASSRTPGLAGDNEQFF.

The V and J genes are TRBV25-1 and TRBJ1-6; 8 positions agree with TRBD1. Looked up from germline, CDR1 is MGHDK and CDR2 is SYGVNS. Trimming at V came to 3 bases and at J to 7 bases, leaving 2 bases not matched to a gene. The length of the CDR3 is 14 residues. CDR3 in DNA: TGTGCCAGCAGTGACAGGACAGGGAATTCACCCCTCCACTTT. Protein sequence: CASSDRTGNSPLHF. The complete variable domain, with remaining parts taken from reference TRBV25-1 and TRBJ1-6, reads EADIYQTPRYLVIGTGKKITLECSQTMGHDKMYWYQQDPGMELHLIHYSYGVNSTEKGDLSSESTVSRIRTEHFPLTLESARPSHTSQYLCASSDRTGNSPLHFGNGTRLTVT.

The CDR3 loop reads CASSRESTGSYTF. In nucleotides, the CDR3 is TGTGCCAGCAGCCGGGAGAGTACCGGGAGCTACACCTTC. The V call is TRBV6-5, the J call TRBJ1-2, with D unresolved. The CDR3 contains 13 residues. V was trimmed by 6 bases and J by 9 bases, leaving 17 bases between them. The germline V gene encodes CDR1 MNHEY and CDR2 SVGAGI.

The CDR3: CASSDRGRVAGANVLTF. As DNA, the CDR3 is TGTGCCAGCAGTGACCGCGGCAGGGTTGCTGGGGCCAACGTCCTGACTTTC. This chain uses TRBV2 with TRBJ2-6; TRBD1 might be the D (5 bases). Trimming took 3 bases from V and 2 from J, leaving 14 bases between them. Germline assignment: CDR1 SNHLY and CDR2 FYNNEI. This CDR3 is built from 17 residues.

This clone came up once. The rearrangement joins TRBV28 to TRBJ1-2, with no clear D. The germline gives CDR1 MDHEN, CDR2 SYDVKM. V was shortened by 4 bases and J by 7 bases, with 13 bases between the two germline ends. The CDR3 length is 13 residues. The CDR3 nucleotides are TGTGCCAGCAGTTATGCAGGTCTACTTGGCTACACCTTC. It codes for CASSYAGLLGYTF.

This clone was picked up a small number of times. The genes are TRBV7-9 and TRBJ2-2; D may be TRBD1 (5 bases). V lost 11 bases, J lost 3 bases, and 10 bases lay in between. Germline V CDR1 and CDR2: SEHNR, FQNEAQ (reference sequence). The CDR3 loop spans 12 amino acids. The CDR3 loop is CALDSDTGELFF. In DNA, the CDR3 is TGTGCCCTCGACAGCGACACCGGGGAGCTGTTTTTT.

V usage is TRBV11-2 and J usage is TRBJ2-7, with D perhaps matching TRBD1 or TRBD2 (5 bases each). Trimming pared 0 bases from V and 6 bases from J, leaving 9 bases between. Germline values: CDR1 SGHAT, CDR2 FQNNGV. This CDR3 spans 13 amino acids. For the CDR3, the DNA is TGTGCCAGCAGCTTAGAAGAGGGGCTCGAGCAGTACTTC. Protein product: CASSLEEGLEQYF.

The V call is TRBV5-5, the J call TRBJ2-7; D is unclear. The CDR3 is 15 amino acids. The ends were cut back, 4 bases at V and 3 bases at J, with 17 bases in the middle. Germline V CDR1 and CDR2: SGHKS, YYEKEE (reference sequence). CDR3 region: CASSPPGAAIYEQYF. CDR3 nucleotide sequence: TGTGCCAGCAGCCCACCGGGCGCGGCGATCTACGAGCAGTACTTC.

This chain joins TRBV7-9 and TRBJ2-3; possibly TRBD1 for D (6 bases). V dropped 1 base and J dropped 3 bases, with 20 bases sitting between them. The CDR3 length is 18 residues. Germline CDR1 is SEHNR and CDR2 is FQNEAQ (reference sequence). CDR3 sequence: CASSLVGGPGHGTDTQYF. The CDR3 region has the DNA TGTGCCAGCAGCTTAGTAGGCGGTCCGGGACATGGGACAGATACGCAGTATTTT.

The rearrangement uses TRBV6-5 and TRBJ2-1, with 10 bases identical to TRBD2. Trimming at V came to 6 bases and at J to 5 bases, leaving 4 bases not matched to a gene. There are 14 residues in the CDR3. Germline V gives CDR1 MNHEY, CDR2 SVGAGI. CDR3 in DNA: TGTGCCAGCAGCCCCGGACTAGCGGACAATGAGCAGTTCTTC. Amino acid sequence: CASSPGLADNEQFF.

This chain joins TRBV2 and TRBJ1-2; a weak D match, TRBD1 (5 bases). This CDR3 has 13 residues. Between the trimmed V and J ends, which lost 6 bases and 1 base, there was a span of 9 bases. The germline V gene encodes CDR1 SNHLY and CDR2 FYNNEI. CDR3 amino acids: CASSPQGNYGYTF. In DNA, the CDR3 is TGTGCCAGCAGCCCCCAGGGTAACTATGGCTACACCTTC.

This CDR3 reads CASSTLSTDTQYF. As DNA, the CDR3 is TGTGCCAGCAGCACCTTGAGCACAGATACGCAGTATTTT. V and J are TRBV7-3 and TRBJ2-3; D not certain. Germline V gene data show CDR1 as SGHTA and CDR2 as FQGTGA. This CDR3 spans 13 amino acids. The V end was cut by 5 bases, the J end by 0 bases, with 6 bases between.

The chain uses TRBV19 and TRBJ2-1; D ambiguous. The CDR3 contains 15 residues. With 1 base removed from V and 5 bases from J, the gap between germline ends came to 12 bases. The germline V gene encodes CDR1 LNHDA and CDR2 SQIVND (reference sequence). CDR3 amino acids: CASSIAVGIDNEQFF. The CDR3 DNA reads as TGTGCCAGTAGTATAGCGGTAGGGATAGACAATGAGCAGTTCTTC. Full variable domain (missing parts from reference TRBV19 and TRBJ2-1): DGGITQSPKYLFRKEGQNVTLSCEQNLNHDAMYWYRQDPGQGLRLIYYSQIVNDFQKGDIAEGYSVSREKKESFPLTVTSAQKNPTAFYLCASSIAVGIDNEQFFGPGTRLTVL.

This chain connects TRBV6-5 to TRBJ1-1; D is unclear. V was pared by 2 bases and J by 3 bases, with 13 bases between. This CDR3 has 15 residues. CDR1 and CDR2 from the germline V gene are MNHEY and SVGAGI. Here the CDR3 reads CASSYRPRGDTEAFF. The CDR3 bases are TGTGCCAGCAGTTACCGCCCCCGGGGAGACACTGAAGCTTTCTTT.

The rearrangement links TRBV13 to TRBJ2-3; the match to TRBD1 covers 8 bases. Germline loops: CDR1 PRHDT, CDR2 FYEKMQ (reference sequence). The CDR3 length is 16 residues. V was pared by 5 bases and J by 1 base, with 8 bases of the junction left unmatched. The CDR3 DNA is TGTGCCAGCAGCGGAGATCCGGACAGGGGCACAGATACGCAGTATTTT. Protein: CASSGDPDRGTDTQYF. Full variable domain (missing parts from reference TRBV13 and TRBJ2-3): AAGVIQSPRHLIKEKRETATLKCYPIPRHDTVYWYQQGPGQDPQFLISFYEKMQSDKGSIPDRFSAQQFSDYHSELNMSSLELGDSALYFCASSGDPDRGTDTQYFGPGTRLTVL.

This chain joins TRBV18 and TRBJ2-1; 11 bases are a match to TRBD2. The CDR3 extends over 16 amino acids. Germline V gives CDR1 KGHSH, CDR2 LQKENI. With V trimmed by 6 bases and J by 3 bases, 7 bases remained unmatched. As DNA, the CDR3 is TGTGCCAGCTCTCCTACTAGCGGGAGATACTACAATGAGCAGTTCTTC. This codes for CASSPTSGRYYNEQFF.

The gene calls are TRBV9 and TRBJ2-3; D possibly corresponds to TRBD2 (5 bases). Germline V gene sequence: CDR1 SGDLS, CDR2 YYNGEE. This CDR3 contains 14 residues. Trimming removed 2 bases from V and 1 base from J, with 8 bases in between. CDR3 sequence reads: CASSVVGGTDTQYF. CDR3 sequence (DNA): TGTGCCAGCAGCGTTGTCGGGGGCACAGATACGCAGTATTTT.

The J gene is TRBJ2-1, the V gene TRBV9, with D hard to call. V lost 2 bases and J lost 5, with 5 bases in between. The CDR3 consists of 12 residues. Germline CDR1 SGDLS, CDR2 YYNGEE. The CDR3 DNA follows: TGTGCCAGCAGCGTCGCCCACAATGAGCAGTTCTTC. Its protein is CASSVAHNEQFF.

This chain links TRBV30 with TRBJ2-1; 8 nucleotides align to TRBD2. Trimming at V came to 5 bases and at J to 0 bases, leaving 12 bases not matched to a gene. The CDR3 consists of 17 residues. The germline gives CDR1 GTSNPN, CDR2 SVGIG (reference sequence). CDR3 nucleotide sequence: TGTGCCTGGGGTCCCACCTTACTAGCGGACTCCTACAATGAGCAGTTCTTC. Amino acid sequence: CAWGPTLLADSYNEQFF.

The chain recombines TRBV7-8 with TRBJ2-7; 11 bases agree with TRBD2. CDR1 is SGHVS, CDR2 FQNEAQ, per germline. The CDR3 consists of 16 residues. V trimming: 1 base; J trimming: 4 bases; junction bases outside the gene matches: 6. CDR3 DNA: TGTGCCAGCAGCTTAGAGGCTAGCGGGGGGTTTTACGAGCAGTACGTC. The encoded protein is CASSLEASGGFYEQYV.

The V call is TRBV7-3, the J call TRBJ1-1; TRBD1 agrees at 8 bases. The CDR3 runs to 15 residues. Germline V gives CDR1 SGHTA, CDR2 FQGTGA. J gave up 0 bases and V 5 bases, and 5 bases lay outside the gene matches. The CDR3 DNA is TGTGCCAGCAGCGAGACAGGGGCGGTGAACACTGAAGCTTTCTTT. This codes for CASSETGAVNTEAFF. Full variable domain (outside the CDR3, taken from reference TRBV7-3 and TRBJ1-1): GAGVSQTPSNKVTEKGKYVELRCDPISGHTALYWYRQSLGQGPEFLIYFQGTGAADDSGLPNDRFFAVRPEGSVSTLKIQRTERGDSAVYLCASSETGAVNTEAFFGQGTRLTVV.

V is TRBV10-3 and J is TRBJ1-2; D call uncertain. Trimming removed 8 bases at V and 0 bases at J, with 16 bases between. This CDR3 is built from 15 residues. The germline V gene has CDR1 ENHRY and CDR2 SYGVKD. The CDR3 reads CAIPAGETANYGYTF. The CDR3 coding sequence is TGTGCCATCCCGGCCGGGGAAACAGCTAACTATGGCTACACCTTC.

The chain joins TRBV2 to TRBJ1-2, with 7 bases lining up with TRBD1. J was trimmed by 3 bases and V by 8 bases; bases with no gene match: 9. Germline CDR1 and CDR2: SNHLY and FYNNEI. This CDR3 is built from 14 residues. The CDR3 DNA sequence: TGTGCCAGCGGGGACAGAGGTCCGGACTATGGCTACACCTTC. It encodes CASGDRGPDYGYTF.

V usage is TRBV29-1 and J usage is TRBJ1-1, with D maybe TRBD1 (5 bases). The CDR3 sequence is 13 residues long. CDR1 and CDR2 from the germline V gene are SQVTM and ANQGSEA. V was shortened by 5 bases and J by 6 bases, with 16 bases between the two germline ends. The CDR3 loop reads CSVLDGTTPEAFF. The CDR3 nucleotides read TGCAGCGTTCTTGATGGGACCACTCCTGAAGCTTTCTTT.

V and J are TRBV4-3 and TRBJ2-1; TRBD2 matches 14 bases. CDR1 and CDR2 from the germline V gene are LGHNA and YSLEER. The V and J ends lost 3 bases and 0 bases, in that order; junction bases with no gene match: 10. The CDR3 is 20 residues long. Here the CDR3 reads CASSQRLAGGPESSYNEQFF. DNA for the CDR3: TGCGCCAGCAGCCAGAGACTAGCGGGAGGGCCCGAGAGCTCCTACAATGAGCAGTTCTTC.

V is TRBV7-2 and J is TRBJ2-1; 7 bases map to TRBD2. Trimming removed 1 base from V and 0 bases from J; junction bases left unmatched: 6. Germline V gene data show CDR1 as SGHTA and CDR2 as FQGNSA. CDR3 length: 17 residues. This CDR3 reads CASSLEGGMVSYNEQFF. The CDR3 bases are TGTGCCAGCAGCTTAGAGGGAGGGATGGTCTCCTACAATGAGCAGTTCTTC.

V gene TRBV25-1 combines with J gene TRBJ2-7; D perhaps matches TRBD2 (5 bases). The CDR3 is 12 amino acids. Trimming cost V 4 bases and J 4 bases, with 8 bases left between them. Looked up from germline, CDR1 is MGHDK and CDR2 is SYGVNS. The CDR3, as DNA: TGTGCCAGCAGTGCCGGGGTTTACGAGCAGTACTTC. Protein product: CASSAGVYEQYF.

This clone showed up just a few times. At one end, the junction sequence differs from germline, possibly due to a read error. The V and J genes are TRBV7-7 and TRBJ2-5; D perhaps matches TRBD2 (6 bases). There are 15 residues in the CDR3. Per the germline V gene, CDR1 is SSHAT and CDR2 is FNYEAQ (reference sequence). The DNA of the CDR3 is TGTGCTAGCAGCCCTAGGGTGGGGGGACAAGAGACCCAGTACTTC. Translated: CASSPRVGGQETQYF. The variable domain in full, with the rest retrieved from reference TRBV7-7 and TRBJ2-5, is GAGVSQSPRYKVTKRGQDVTLRCDPISSHATLYWYQQALGQGPEFLTYFNYEAQPDKSGLPSDRFSAERPEGSISTLTIQRTEQRDSAMYRCASSPRVGGQETQYFGPGTRLLVL.

V gene TRBV18 combines with J gene TRBJ2-7; 11 positions match TRBD2. The CDR3 is 18 residues long. With V trimmed by 0 bases and J by 6 bases, 13 bases remained unmatched. CDR1 KGHSH and CDR2 LQKENI come from the germline V gene. For the CDR3, the DNA is TGTGCCAGCTCACCACCCTTAGCGGGGGGGCTTTTCCCAACCGAGCAGTACGTC. Protein: CASSPPLAGGLFPTEQYV.

The chain carries TRBV10-3 and TRBJ2-7, with D unresolved. Germline V gives CDR1 ENHRY, CDR2 SYGVKD. CDR3 length: 11 residues. Trimming took 3 bases from V and 3 from J, leaving 3 bases between them. CDR3 sequence reads: CAISEGYEQYF. The CDR3 bases are TGTGCCATCAGTGAAGGCTACGAGCAGTACTTC.